Listed here are 21 T cell receptor beta chains from one sample, sequenced in a study of cytomegalovirus exposure and HLA in healthy donors. Use of 60 Vbeta and 13 Jbeta primers characterized the PCR. Sequencing was performed with immunoSEQ multiplex PCR; in TCRdb, only in-frame clones are kept and a portion is missing. Here the sample spans about 190,000 clones, roughly 87% being singletons. Sequenced input: PBMCs. The source is a man aged 50-60 years in good health and CMV-seronegative.

The chain recombines TRBV7-2 with TRBJ2-5; 10 bases map to TRBD1. V lost 5 bases, J lost 2 bases, and 8 bases stayed unmatched. The CDR3 is 16 amino acids. The germline gives CDR1 SGHTA, CDR2 FQGNSA. This CDR3 is CASSPSPGQGQETQYF. CDR3 DNA: TGTGCCAGCAGCCCCTCCCCGGGACAGGGGCAAGAGACCCAGTACTTC.

Written as DNA, the CDR3 is TGCGCCAGCAGCCAAGACCCAGGGATATATGGCTACACCTTC. This sequence encodes CASSQDPGIYGYTF. The chain combines TRBV4-3 with TRBJ1-2; a possible D gene is TRBD1 (5 bases). Per the germline V gene, CDR1 is LGHNA and CDR2 is YSLEER. Between the trimmed V and J ends, which lost 0 bases and 5 bases, there was a span of 10 bases. This CDR3 has 14 residues.

The V call is TRBV7-6, the J call TRBJ2-5; tentatively, D is TRBD2 (5 bases). The length of the CDR3 is 16 residues. CDR1 SGHVS and CDR2 FNYEAQ come from the germline V gene. The germline V and J ends were trimmed by 4 bases and 4 bases, with 19 bases remaining between them. CDR3 loop: CASSSILEEVGETQYF. CDR3 nucleotides: TGTGCCAGCAGCTCTATCCTGGAGGAGGTTGGAGAGACCCAGTACTTC.

The V and J genes are TRBV6-5 and TRBJ1-5, with D tentatively TRBD1 (5 bases). Germline CDR1 MNHEY, CDR2 SVGAGI. Trimming cost V 5 bases and J 8 bases, with 13 bases left between them. This CDR3 is 13 amino acids long. This CDR3 is CASSEFSGEPQHF. CDR3 DNA: TGTGCCAGCAGTGAATTTTCGGGGGAGCCCCAGCATTTT.

In its sample, this clone was seen a few times. This chain connects TRBV6-5 to TRBJ2-1, with D maybe TRBD1 (6 bases). From germline, CDR1 is MNHEY and CDR2 SVGAGI. CDR3 size: 14 residues. The ends were cut back, 0 bases at V and 5 bases at J, with 8 bases in the middle. The DNA of the CDR3 is TGTGCCAGCAGTTACTCTACAGGGAACAATGAGCAGTTCTTC. This codes for CASSYSTGNNEQFF.

The V and J genes are TRBV19 and TRBJ2-6; D uncertain. Trimming removed 6 bases at V and 3 bases at J, with 12 bases between. Per germline, CDR1 LNHDA and CDR2 SQIVND (reference sequence). CDR3 size: 15 residues. The DNA of the CDR3 is TGTGCCAGTAGCCAATCAGACTTTGGGGCCAACGTCCTGACTTTC. Its protein product is CASSQSDFGANVLTF.

The V and J genes are TRBV7-2 and TRBJ2-7; D is possibly TRBD2 (6 bases). Looked up from germline, CDR1 is SGHTA and CDR2 is FQGNSA. With 1 base removed from V and 6 bases from J, the gap between germline ends came to 10 bases. This CDR3 contains 13 residues. The CDR3 DNA reads as TGTGCCAGCAGCTTAGTCGGCGGGGTCGAGCAGTACTTC. It encodes CASSLVGGVEQYF.

The V gene is TRBV29-1, the J gene TRBJ1-2; D is unclear. V lost 7 bases, J lost 6 bases, and 18 bases lay in between. Germline assignment: CDR1 SQVTM and CDR2 ANQGSEA. This CDR3 spans 13 amino acids. As DNA, the CDR3 is TGCAGCGCCGCGGGCTCCCTGGCGGATGGCTACACCTTC. It specifies CSAAGSLADGYTF.

This rearrangement joins TRBV9 to TRBJ1-1; D is unresolved. V gave up 4 bases and J gave up 1 base, with 11 bases separating them. Germline assignment: CDR1 SGDLS and CDR2 YYNGEE. The CDR3 runs to 14 residues. This CDR3 is CASSPGGRNTEAFF. The CDR3 coding sequence is TGTGCCAGCAGCCCAGGTGGGAGGAACACTGAAGCTTTCTTT.

This clone showed up just once. V is TRBV5-1 and J is TRBJ1-1; 8 bases align to TRBD1. Germline CDR1 SGHRS, CDR2 YFSETQ. V dropped 5 bases and J dropped 1; count of bases not matched to a gene: 4. This CDR3 is 14 amino acids long. CDR3 nucleotide sequence: TGCGCCAGCAGGCTAACAGGGGGGAACACTGAAGCTTTCTTT. Encoded protein: CASRLTGGNTEAFF.

The genes are TRBV19 and TRBJ2-7; D unresolved. This CDR3 is built from 14 residues. Trimming shortened V by 3 bases and J by 1 base, and 10 bases separated the two germline ends. Germline CDR1 reads LNHDA; CDR2 reads SQIVND (reference sequence). In DNA, the CDR3 is TGTGCCAGTAGTATCCGGGTGGAGTCCTACGAGCAGTACTTC. This codes for CASSIRVESYEQYF.

This clone appeared a single time. V is TRBV10-2 and J is TRBJ1-1; no firm D call. With 4 bases removed from V and 1 base from J, the gap between germline ends came to 7 bases. This CDR3 comprises 13 residues. The germline V gene has CDR1 WSHSY and CDR2 SAAADI. CDR3 residues: CASSAAGNTEAFF. Written as DNA, the CDR3 is TGCGCCAGCAGTGCGGCAGGGAACACTGAAGCTTTCTTT.

The chain has TRBV21-1 and TRBJ1-3; the D call of TRBD1 is as the table states it, not checked on the DNA. TRBV21-1 corresponds to a pseudogene. CDR3 size: 20 residues. This CDR3 reads CARPRFGQGYIVDSGNTIYF. In DNA form, the CDR3 reads TGTGCCCGTCCTCGGTTCGGGCAGGGGTATATAGTGGATTCTGGAAACACCATATATTTT.

The chain uses TRBV7-3 and TRBJ1-2; tentatively, D is TRBD1 (6 bases). The CDR3 sequence is 13 residues long. CDR1 SGHTA and CDR2 FQGTGA come from the germline V gene. V was shortened by 6 bases and J by 3 bases, with 11 bases between the two germline ends. CDR3 nucleotides: TGTGCCAGCAGTTTTGGACAGCACTATGGCTACACCTTC. The encoded protein is CASSFGQHYGYTF.

The rearrangement links TRBV7-8 to TRBJ2-7, with D perhaps TRBD2 (5 bases). CDR1 is SGHVS, CDR2 FQNEAQ, per germline. CDR3 length: 14 residues. The ends were cut back, 5 bases at V and 3 bases at J, with 14 bases in the middle. The CDR3 loop is CASSTMTNYYEQYF. DNA for the CDR3: TGTGCCAGCAGCACAATGACTAACTACTACGAGCAGTACTTC. Full variable domain (missing parts from reference TRBV7-8 and TRBJ2-7): GAGVSQSPRYKVAKRGQDVALRCDPISGHVSLFWYQQALGQGPEFLTYFQNEAQLDKSGLPSDRFFAERPEGSVSTLKIQRTQQEDSAVYLCASSTMTNYYEQYFGPGTRLTVT.

The chain is built from TRBV5-5 and TRBJ2-7, with TRBD2 matching over 8 bases. Germline CDR1 reads SGHKS; CDR2 reads YYEKEE (reference sequence). This CDR3 has 19 residues. After removal of 0 bases from V and 3 bases from J, the junction contained 17 bases not matched to a gene. CDR3 sequence reads: CASSLVGGLGQTPVYEQYF. The CDR3 nucleotides read TGTGCCAGCAGCTTGGTCGGGGGACTAGGACAAACGCCGGTCTACGAGCAGTACTTC. Complete variable domain (other parts from reference TRBV5-5 and TRBJ2-7): DAGVTQSPTHLIKTRGQQVTLRCSPISGHKSVSWYQQVLGQGPQFIFQYYEKEERGRGNFPDRFSARQFPNYSSELNVNALLLGDSALYLCASSLVGGLGQTPVYEQYFGPGTRLTVT.

This chain uses TRBV18 with TRBJ2-5; 8 nucleotides match TRBD1. CDR1 is KGHSH and CDR2 is LQKENI in the germline V gene. Trimming cost V 5 bases and J 5 bases; bases outside gene matches: 4. This CDR3 spans 13 amino acids. This chain's CDR3 is CASSGQGRETQYF. CDR3 in DNA: TGTGCCAGCTCAGGACAGGGCAGGGAGACCCAGTACTTC. The full variable domain, rest sourced from reference TRBV18 and TRBJ2-5, is NAGVMQNPRHLVRRRGQEARLRCSPMKGHSHVYWYRQLPEEGLKFMVYLQKENIIDESGMPKERFSAEFPKEGPSILRIQQVVRGDSAAYFCASSGQGRETQYFGPGTRLLVL.

V usage is TRBV30 and J usage is TRBJ2-1, with TRBD2 matching 10 bases. The length of the CDR3 is 14 residues. V lost 3 bases and J lost 7; bases outside the gene matches: 6. Germline CDR1 and CDR2: GTSNPN and SVGIG (reference sequence). This chain's CDR3 is CAWRSSGRWNEQFF. The CDR3 coding sequence is TGTGCCTGGAGATCTAGCGGGAGATGGAATGAGCAGTTCTTC.

Worth noting for this clone: At one of its ends the junction is not consistent with the germline gene, which may arise from a read error. The rearrangement joins TRBV7-9 to TRBJ2-7; D is possibly TRBD1 (5 bases). The CDR3 sequence is 16 residues long. Germline lookup yields CDR1 SEHNR and CDR2 FQNEAQ (reference sequence). CDR3 residues: CSSSPRLGVGRYEQYF. In DNA, the CDR3 is TGTTCCAGCAGCCCGAGGTTAGGGGTCGGACGCTACGAGCAGTACTTC.

This clone was detected once. The chain carries TRBV27 and TRBJ1-2; 8 positions agree with TRBD1. Unmatched junction bases numbered 4, after V lost 2 bases and J lost 8 bases. Germline V gene lookup returns CDR1 MNHEY and CDR2 SMNVEV (reference sequence). The CDR3 extends over 13 amino acids. This chain's CDR3 is CASSLARGQGYTF. CDR3 DNA sequence: TGTGCCAGCAGTTTAGCCAGGGGGCAGGGCTACACCTTC.

This clone was detected only a few times. The genes are TRBV6-5 and TRBJ1-6, with 7 bases aligning to TRBD1. Germline CDR1 MNHEY, CDR2 SVGAGI. The trim removed 5 bases at V and 5 bases at J, leaving 6 bases unmatched. This CDR3 region has 15 residues. This chain's CDR3 is CASSQQGLNNSPLHF. In DNA, the CDR3 is TGTGCCAGCAGTCAACAGGGGCTCAATAATTCACCCCTCCACTTT.